A selection of T cell receptor beta chains follows, all from one sample in a study of circulating and synovial CD4+ cells in juvenile arthritis. Sequencing was performed with immunoSEQ multiplex PCR; in TCRdb, only in-frame clones are kept and a portion is missing. The table lists about 33,000 clones, roughly 96% of them singletons. Input material: CD4+ T cells from blood. The source is a human donor with juvenile idiopathic arthritis. Both conserved end residues are part of each CDR3. The order of the fields is V gene, CDR3 length, D gene, clone size, J gene, CDR3 DNA, CDR3 protein. D genes are given only for firm matches. The size of a clone is reported for some rows only, either as once, few or many, or as a class for expanded clones.

V: TRBV29-1
length: 16
D: TRBD1
size: .
J: TRBJ1-2
DNA: TGCAGCGCCCATAGGGGACAGGGGGCTAAGTCAGGTGGCTACACCTTC
CDR3: CSAHRGQGAKSGGYTF

V: TRBV5-1
length: 13
D: .
size: .
J: TRBJ2-1
DNA: TGCGCCAGCAGCTACAGGGTAGCAGGTGAGCAGTTCTTC
CDR3: CASSYRVAGEQFF

V: TRBV5-4
length: 16
D: TRBD2
size: .
J: TRBJ2-2
DNA: TGTGCCTCTTCCCTCGGGGCTAGCGGTTCCACCGGGGAGCTGTTTTTT
CDR3: CASSLGASGSTGELFF

V: TRBV28
length: 17
D: TRBD1
size: .
J: TRBJ1-5
DNA: TGTGCCAGCAGCTTAGACCTCGGACAGGGAGGGAATCAGCCCCAGCATTTT
CDR3: CASSLDLGQGGNQPQHF

V: TRBV5-1
length: 14
D: TRBD1
size: .
J: TRBJ1-2
DNA: TGCGCCAGCAGTTATGGACAGGAAGTATATGGCTACACCTTC
CDR3: CASSYGQEVYGYTF

V: TRBV28
length: 15
D: .
size: .
J: TRBJ1-5
DNA: TGTGCCAGCAGGGTGACAAGTCATAGCAATCAGCCCCAGCATTTT
CDR3: CASRVTSHSNQPQHF

V: TRBV7-2
length: 13
D: .
size: .
J: TRBJ1-2
DNA: TGTGCCAGCAGTCAGGCAGGGCTTTATGGCTACACCTTC
CDR3: CASSQAGLYGYTF

V: TRBV4-2
length: 15
D: TRBD1
size: .
J: TRBJ1-2
DNA: TGTGCCAGCAGCCACAAATTGGGACAGAGCTATGGCTACACCTTC
CDR3: CASSHKLGQSYGYTF

V: TRBV19
length: 15
D: TRBD1
size: .
J: TRBJ1-2
DNA: TGTGCCAGTAGTATAGAGGTGGACAGGCCCTATGGCTACACCTTC
CDR3: CASSIEVDRPYGYTF

V: TRBV28
length: 11
D: .
size: .
J: TRBJ1-2
DNA: TGTGCCAGCAGTTCCGACAGTGGCTACACCTTC
CDR3: CASSSDSGYTF

V: TRBV19
length: 18
D: TRBD1
size: .
J: TRBJ1-3
DNA: TGTGCCAGTAGTCCCACAGGGGGCTTTGAAAACTCTGGAAACACCATATATTTT
CDR3: CASSPTGGFENSGNTIYF

V: TRBV7-9
length: 15
D: .
size: once
J: TRBJ1-1
DNA: TGTGCCAGCAGCTTACTGGGGGAAGGGGGCACTGAAGCTTTCTTT
CDR3: CASSLLGEGGTEAFF

V: TRBV7-3
length: 15
D: TRBD2
size: .
J: TRBJ2-3
DNA: TGTGCCAGCAGCTTGAACGGGGGGACGACAGATACGCAGTATTTT
CDR3: CASSLNGGTTDTQYF

V: TRBV20-1
length: 11
D: .
size: .
J: TRBJ1-2
DNA: TGCAGTGCTAGCGGAGTCTATGGCTACACCTTC
CDR3: CSASGVYGYTF

V: TRBV12-5
length: 16
D: TRBD2
size: .
J: TRBJ2-1
DNA: TGTGCTAGTGGTTTAGGGAAGCGGGGGGGTCTCAATGAGCAGTTCTTC
CDR3: CASGLGKRGGLNEQFF